Listed here is a single TCR beta chain. What it binds is not known. With the Oncomine TCR Beta short-read assay, DNA from cultured CD4+ T cells was sequenced. A single record per CDR3 protein comes from TCRdb applying MiXCR to the PCR reads. The sample has around 19,000 distinct CDR3 sequences; 60% to 75% are singletons. The data stem from a study of vaccination and CD4 T cells after COVID-19. Study details: Two Hispanic individuals were among six male and four female convalescent patients. The post-COVID sampling time was a median about 98 days after diagnosis, ranging from 35 to 161.

Broader study findings: Spike mono-reactivity was the property of 304 of 307 vaccine-specific clones in convalescent patients.

This CDR3 comprises 15 residues. The V gene end was trimmed by 5 bases and the J gene end by 5 bases; junction bases not matched to a gene: 5. The germline V gene has CDR1 SNHLY and CDR2 FYNNEI. Treatment here: roughly 11-day PBMC culture with coronavirus spike peptide pools or control peptides (ViraFEST assay). Two million PBMCs per well were cultured with approximately 10 IU/ml IL-2 and 8.5 to 10 ug/ml peptide pools. This chain connects TRBV2 to TRBJ2-5; TRBD2 matches at 13 bases. Sequenced input: CD4+ T cells from blood, cultured in vitro. The origin of this receptor is a human donor who had recovered from COVID-19. Here the CDR3 DNA reads TGTGCCAGCAGTTTGACTAGCGGGAGGCGTGAGACCCAGTACTTC. Translating it yields CASSLTSGRRETQYF.